The entry that follows covers one T cell receptor beta chain sequence. It was with 60 Vbeta and 13 Jbeta primers that the PCR ran. Measured with immunoSEQ multiplex PCR; TCRdb has only the in-frame clones, and not every one. Among over 90,000 clones listed, 75% to 85% were seen once. V was clipped by 6 bases and J by 2 bases, with 14 bases between them. Germline V CDR1 and CDR2: SQVTM, ANQGSEA. The CDR3 consists of 13 residues. The sample is drawn from a study of cytomegalovirus exposure and HLA in healthy donors. The TCR sequence derives from a woman aged 18-29 years in good health and CMV-seropositive. The chain joins TRBV29-1 to TRBJ2-7; D gene uncertain. Source material: PBMCs. For the CDR3, the DNA is TGCAGCGTCTCGGTGGTCCCACCCTACGAGCAGTACTTC. This encodes CSVSVVPPYEQYF.